The T cell receptor (beta chain) described here comes from a study of cytomegalovirus exposure and HLA in healthy donors. The PCR contained 60 Vbeta and 13 Jbeta primers. TCRdb's table, derived via immunoSEQ multiplex PCR, lists solely in-frame clones and lacks some. The sample totals 40,000 to 65,000 clones. Germline V gene sequence: CDR1 MGHDK, CDR2 SYGVNS. The CDR3 is 13 amino acids. Trimming left V 3 bases short and J 2 bases short, with 8 bases between. The sample comprised PBMCs. The chain recombines TRBV25-1 with TRBJ2-7, with D perhaps matching TRBD1 (6 bases). The TCR originated in a man aged 35-49 years in good health and CMV-seropositive. As DNA, the CDR3 is TGTGCCAGCAGTGACCAGGGGCCCTACGAGCAGTACTTC. Translated: CASSDQGPYEQYF.